Shown below are 6 T cell receptor beta chains from a single sample sequenced in a study of T cell responses to AZD1222 COVID-19 vaccine. Produced via immunoSEQ multiplex PCR; TCRdb's table is partial and in-frame only. This table has about 130,000 clones, about 90% appearing once. The sample here was peripheral blood, taken on day 0 of AZD1222 vaccination. Every receptor here comes from an adult in good health.

The rearrangement links TRBV6-5 to TRBJ2-2; D is unclear. CDR1 MNHEY and CDR2 SVGAGI come from the germline V gene. The CDR3 spans 12 residues. The V gene lost 5 bases and the J gene lost 1 base, with 2 bases spanning the gap. The CDR3 DNA reads TGTGCCAGCAGTAAGAACACCGGGGAGCTGTTTTTT. Translated, it gives CASSKNTGELFF.

This rearrangement joins TRBV12-3 or TRBV12-4 to TRBJ1-6; tentatively, D is TRBD1 (5 bases). This CDR3 contains 13 residues. Trimming cost V 11 bases and J 6 bases, with 14 bases left between them. The DNA of the CDR3 is TGTGCCGGGGCCGCAGGCATTAATTCACCCCTCCACTTT. It translates to CAGAAGINSPLHF.

V and J are TRBV29-1 and TRBJ1-5, with D possibly matching TRBD1 (6 bases). The CDR3 has 13 residues. Trimming shortened V by 4 bases and J by 1 base, and 8 bases separated the two germline ends. Germline loops: CDR1 SQVTM, CDR2 ANQGSEA. CDR3 in DNA: TGCAGCGTTGGGGGGGCGAGCAATCAGCCCCAGCATTTT. It specifies CSVGGASNQPQHF.

This chain links TRBV10-3 with TRBJ2-6; D unclear. With 2 bases removed from V and 2 bases from J, the gap between germline ends came to 10 bases. From germline, CDR1 is ENHRY and CDR2 SYGVKD. This CDR3 has 16 amino acids. The DNA for the CDR3 is TGTGCCATCAGTGAGGGACCGGCTGCTGGGGCCAACGTCCTGACTTTC. Encoded protein: CAISEGPAAGANVLTF.

This clone was observed a few times. V and J are TRBV6-5 and TRBJ1-2; TRBD1 is a possible D gene (5 bases). The length of the CDR3 is 13 residues. Deletions cut 6 bases from V and 13 bases from J, with 21 bases between. Germline V lookup: CDR1 MNHEY, CDR2 SVGAGI. CDR3 sequence: CASRQGRGYGSTF. The CDR3 nucleotides read TGTGCCAGCAGACAAGGACGGGGCTATGGGTCCACCTTC.

The chain couples TRBV29-1 to TRBJ1-1; 7 bases match TRBD1. Germline V lookup: CDR1 SQVTM, CDR2 ANQGSEA. The V gene end was trimmed by 5 bases and the J gene end by 1 base; junction bases not matched to a gene: 1. The CDR3 is made up of 12 amino acids. The DNA for the CDR3 is TGCAGCGTTTACAGGGGGAACACTGAAGCTTTCTTT. Protein: CSVYRGNTEAFF.